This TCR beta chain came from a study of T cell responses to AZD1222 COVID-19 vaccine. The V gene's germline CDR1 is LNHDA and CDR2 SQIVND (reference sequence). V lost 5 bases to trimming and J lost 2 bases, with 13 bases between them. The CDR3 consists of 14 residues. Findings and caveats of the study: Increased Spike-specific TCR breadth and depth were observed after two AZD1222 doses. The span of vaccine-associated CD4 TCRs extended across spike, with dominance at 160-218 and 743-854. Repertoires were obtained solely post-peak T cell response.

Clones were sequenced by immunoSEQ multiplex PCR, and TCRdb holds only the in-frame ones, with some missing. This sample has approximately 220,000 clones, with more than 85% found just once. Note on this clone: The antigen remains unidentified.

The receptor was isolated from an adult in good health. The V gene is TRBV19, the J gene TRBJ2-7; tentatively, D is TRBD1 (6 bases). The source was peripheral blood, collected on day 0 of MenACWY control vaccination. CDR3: CASSHGRGPYEQYF. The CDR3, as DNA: TGTGCCAGTAGTCATGGCAGGGGCCCCTACGAGCAGTACTTC.